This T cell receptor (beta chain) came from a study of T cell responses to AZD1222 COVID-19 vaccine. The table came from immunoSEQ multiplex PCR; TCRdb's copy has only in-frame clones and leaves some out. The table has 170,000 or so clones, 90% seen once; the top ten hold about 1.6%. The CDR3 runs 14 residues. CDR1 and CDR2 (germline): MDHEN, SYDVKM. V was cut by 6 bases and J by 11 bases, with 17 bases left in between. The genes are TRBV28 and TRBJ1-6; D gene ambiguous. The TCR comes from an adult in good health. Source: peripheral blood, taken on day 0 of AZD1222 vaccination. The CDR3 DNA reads TGTGCCAGCAGCCGCAGAGGGTCGGAAACACCCCTCCACTTT. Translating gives CASSRRGSETPLHF.